Below, one T cell receptor (beta chain) is given with its context. The data are from a study of blood T cell repertoires in COVID-19. Overall study: Samples taken during acute and convalescent COVID-19 were collected in the United States, Italy and Spain. The cDNA or gDNA used as material had been derived from T cells, B-cell-depleted T cells, or PBMCs.

As processed by the authors: Quantification of nucleated cells was approximated via reference gene primer amplification. TCRdb keeps only in-frame clones here, not all; method: immunoSEQ multiplex PCR. The DNA gave D and trimming, while V, J and clone size come from that table. The sample shows about 210,000 clones, roughly 86% of them seen only once. Germline-derived CDR1 and CDR2 are SGHVS and FQNEAQ. J lost 2 bases, V lost 1 base, and 2 bases had no gene match. This CDR3 region has 15 residues. This TCR derives from a woman in her thirties or forties with acute or convalescent COVID-19. The chain links TRBV7-8 to TRBJ1-5, with TRBD1 identical over 7 bases. Sample: peripheral blood. CDR3 sequence: CASSLGTGGNQPQHF. CDR3 nucleotides: TGTGCCAGCAGCTTAGGGACAGGCGGCAATCAGCCCCAGCATTTT. Drawing the rest from reference TRBV7-8 and TRBJ1-5, the complete variable domain is GAGVSQSPRYKVAKRGQDVALRCDPISGHVSLFWYQQALGQGPEFLTYFQNEAQLDKSGLPSDRFFAERPEGSVSTLKIQRTQQEDSAVYLCASSLGTGGNQPQHFGDGTRLSIL.